The 10 T cell receptor beta chains presented below share a single source sample, sequenced in a study of T cell responses to AZD1222 COVID-19 vaccine. Assay used: immunoSEQ multiplex PCR; TCRdb lists only in-frame clones, some missing. The data contain approximately 100,000 clones, 90% to 95% of them seen just once; the ten biggest clones take up under 2.5%. The sequencing used peripheral blood, collected on day 0 of AZD1222 vaccination. The receptors here all came from an adult in good health.

This clone was observed once. This sequence joins TRBV4-1 and TRBJ1-5; the D gene is possibly TRBD1 (5 bases). The CDR3 runs to 17 residues. Trimming cost V 2 bases and J 5 bases, with 19 bases left between them. The germline V gene has CDR1 MGHRA and CDR2 YSYEKL. CDR3 coding DNA: TGCGCCAGCAGCCAACCTATGAAAACCACCAGGGATCAGCCCCAGCATTTT. This encodes CASSQPMKTTRDQPQHF.

The rearrangement uses TRBV2 and TRBJ2-5; 9 positions agree with TRBD1. After removal of 4 bases from V and 1 base from J, the junction contained 10 bases not matched to a gene. Germline CDR1 reads SNHLY; CDR2 reads FYNNEI. The CDR3 extends over 17 amino acids. The CDR3, as DNA: TGTGCCAGCAGTGGAATGTTGGGGGACAGGGTCCAAGAGACCCAGTACTTC. This encodes CASSGMLGDRVQETQYF.

This chain uses TRBV6-5 with TRBJ1-4; 8 positions match TRBD1. CDR3 size: 14 residues. V was clipped by 6 bases and J by 8 bases; unmatched bases: 8. The germline gives CDR1 MNHEY, CDR2 SVGAGI. CDR3 amino acids: CASRGDRGGEKLFF. Written as DNA, the CDR3 is TGTGCCAGCAGGGGAGACAGGGGTGGGGAAAAACTGTTTTTT.

The rearrangement links TRBV2 to TRBJ1-2; D may be TRBD1 (6 bases). Germline V gene sequence: CDR1 SNHLY, CDR2 FYNNEI. The CDR3 runs to 14 residues. V lost 4 bases to trimming and J lost 4 bases, with 13 bases between them. The CDR3 region has the DNA TGTGCCAGCAGTGTGCTGGGGGCGGCCTATGGCTACACCTTC. This codes for CASSVLGAAYGYTF.

CDR3 sequence (DNA): TGTGCCAGTAGTATAGGGGGACAGCGGGGCAATCAGCCCCAGCATTTT. This sequence encodes CASSIGGQRGNQPQHF. The chain combines TRBV19 with TRBJ1-5; 7 bases are shared with TRBD1. This CDR3 spans 16 amino acids. The germline V gene encodes CDR1 LNHDA and CDR2 SQIVND (reference sequence). With V trimmed by 1 base and J by 2 bases, 5 bases remained unmatched.

This chain connects TRBV7-2 to TRBJ2-5; D is undetermined. The CDR3 contains 14 residues. The germline V gene has CDR1 SGHTA and CDR2 FQGNSA. Trimming removed 2 bases from V and 5 bases from J, with 12 bases in between. The CDR3 bases are TGTGCCAGCAGCTTATATGGCAACTCGGAGACCCAGTACTTC. It codes for CASSLYGNSETQYF.

The genes are TRBV30 and TRBJ1-2; weak D call: TRBD1 (6 bases). Trimming took 2 bases from V and 5 from J, leaving 18 bases between them. The CDR3 extends over 15 amino acids. CDR1 GTSNPN and CDR2 SVGIG come from the germline V gene (reference sequence). In DNA form, the CDR3 reads TGTGCCTGGAGTCGAGGGGGGGGCCCCTCTTATGGCTACACCTTC. Its protein product is CAWSRGGGPSYGYTF.

The V and J genes are TRBV4-3 and TRBJ2-3, with a weak D call TRBD2 (5 bases). Trimming removed 1 base from V and 8 bases from J, with 13 bases in between. This CDR3 region has 14 residues. Germline lookup yields CDR1 LGHNA and CDR2 YSLEER. CDR3 region: CASSQVPLAGTQYF. The CDR3 DNA reads as TGCGCCAGCAGCCAAGTTCCCCTAGCCGGTACGCAGTATTTT.

V is TRBV7-3 and J is TRBJ1-2; 11 nucleotides agree with TRBD1. J lost 7 bases, V lost 5 bases, and 6 bases had no gene match. The CDR3 totals 14 residues. The germline CDR1 and CDR2 sequences are SGHTA and FQGTGA. The CDR3 DNA follows: TGTGCCAGCAGCCCACCGGGACAGGGGGGTGGCTACACCTTC. This encodes CASSPPGQGGGYTF.

This clone was seen just once. The chain is built from TRBV20-1 and TRBJ1-1; TRBD1 might be the D (5 bases). Germline V gives CDR1 DFQATT, CDR2 SNEGSKA (reference sequence). This CDR3 comprises 12 residues. The V and J ends lost 3 bases and 7 bases respectively, with 12 bases between them. CDR3 sequence reads: CSASQGEVEAFF. Here the CDR3 DNA reads TGCAGTGCTAGTCAGGGAGAGGTTGAAGCTTTCTTT.